This TCR beta chain was recovered during a study of cytomegalovirus exposure and HLA in healthy donors. Study outcomes and limitations: Data from an earlier analysis indicated that most TCR beta V segments were productive either about 87% or about 30% of the time. Rarity characterized most TCR sequences, yet some public TCRs appeared in many donors. Immune exposure was documented only through CMV serostatus.

As to this clone: Its antigen is undetermined.

PCR employed 60 Vbeta and 13 Jbeta primers. Profiled with immunoSEQ multiplex PCR; TCRdb holds only in-frame clones, not every one. There are some 87,000 clones in the sample; roughly three quarters occur only once, and around a fifth lies in the top ten. In germline, CDR1 is PRHDT, CDR2 FYEKMQ (reference sequence). This CDR3 comprises 12 residues. With V trimmed by 3 bases and J by 14 bases, 8 bases remained unmatched. This sequence was found in a woman aged 40 to 55 in good health and CMV-seropositive. Sequencing input: PBMCs. This rearrangement joins TRBV13 to TRBJ2-3, with 7 bases aligning to TRBD1. CDR3 sequence reads: CASSFIGDRPYF. CDR3 DNA: TGTGCCAGCAGCTTTATTGGGGACAGACCGTATTTT. The full variable domain, rest sourced from reference TRBV13 and TRBJ2-3, is AAGVIQSPRHLIKEKRETATLKCYPIPRHDTVYWYQQGPGQDPQFLISFYEKMQSDKGSIPDRFSAQQFSDYHSELNMSSLELGDSALYFCASSFIGDRPYFGPGTRLTVL.